This passage covers 26 T cell receptor beta chains from one sample sequenced in a study of T cells after yellow fever vaccination. TCRdb re-analysed the 5' RACE reads in MiXCR, keeping a single row per CDR3 protein. The repertoire has a few hundred thousand distinct CDR3 sequences, more than 3% of them found once; the top ten carry approximately 3.5%. The specimen was CD4+ T cells sorted from PBMCs, collected 10 days after the yellow fever booster vaccination. The receptors originated from a man aged 18 to 29 who received the YFV17D yellow fever vaccine.

This clonotype was recorded many times. The chain couples TRBV20-1 to TRBJ2-4; D may match TRBD1 or TRBD2 (5 bases each). Trimming took off 0 bases at V and 8 bases at J, with 17 bases between the two ends. The CDR3 is made up of 15 amino acids. Germline CDR1 reads DFQATT; CDR2 reads SNEGSKA (reference sequence). CDR3 amino acids: CSARDHGAPADIQYF. The DNA for the CDR3 is TGCAGTGCTAGAGATCACGGGGCCCCGGCGGACATTCAGTACTTC.

This clonotype was picked up a small number of times. The J gene is TRBJ2-6, the V gene TRBV10-3; possibly TRBD2 for D (6 bases). Germline loops: CDR1 ENHRY, CDR2 SYGVKD. The CDR3 covers 17 residues. The V gene lost 7 bases and the J gene lost 0 bases, with 16 bases spanning the gap. CDR3 region: CAINRGGASSGANVLTF. CDR3 DNA: TGTGCCATCAACCGGGGCGGGGCCTCCTCTGGGGCCAACGTCCTGACTTTC.

In its sample, this clonotype was seen many times. The V and J genes are TRBV6-2 or TRBV6-3 and TRBJ2-2, with no clear D. Deletions cut 4 bases from V and 1 base from J, with 16 bases between. The germline CDR1 and CDR2 sequences are MNHEY and SVGEGT. The CDR3 runs 17 residues. The CDR3, as DNA: TGTGCCAGCAGTTCCCGCCCATCTAGACTGAACACCGGGGAGCTGTTTTTT. Its protein product is CASSSRPSRLNTGELFF.

This chain links TRBV12-3 or TRBV12-4 with TRBJ2-3, with 12 bases that match TRBD2. The CDR3 has 15 amino acids. V was pared by 4 bases and J by 3 bases, with 2 bases of the junction left unmatched. CDR3 coding DNA: TGTGCCAGCAGTTCGACTAGCGGGGGAACAGATACGCAGTATTTT. Translating gives CASSSTSGGTDTQYF.

The genes are TRBV12-3 or TRBV12-4 and TRBJ1-5, with TRBD1 matching over 8 bases. The CDR3 is 14 amino acids. With 5 bases clipped from V and 7 bases from J, the junction kept 7 bases outside the gene matches. CDR3 nucleotides: TGTGCCAGCAGTATAGGGACAGGCCGGCAGCCCCAGCATTTT. It is translated as CASSIGTGRQPQHF.

This clonotype appeared many times. The chain carries TRBV7-2 and TRBJ2-1; tentative D call: TRBD1 (6 bases). This CDR3 has 13 amino acids. The germline V gene has CDR1 SGHTA and CDR2 FQGNSA. Trimming stripped 8 bases from V and 7 bases from J, with 15 bases between. The CDR3 loop is CASGAPTGNEQFF. DNA for the CDR3: TGTGCCAGCGGGGCCCCAACAGGGAATGAGCAGTTCTTC.

This clonotype has more than one count but fewer than ten. The rearrangement uses TRBV5-5 and TRBJ2-3; 10 bases line up with TRBD2. CDR1 SGHKS and CDR2 YYEKEE come from the germline V gene (reference sequence). This CDR3 has 17 residues. V shed 2 bases, J shed 2 bases, and the junction held 8 bases outside the gene matches. The CDR3 loop is CASSFSGGATNTDTQYF. The CDR3 DNA reads as TGTGCCAGCAGCTTCAGCGGGGGGGCGACAAACACAGATACGCAGTATTTT.

This clonotype was detected a few times. One base away lies a much larger clone, so this may be a sequencing read error. The rearrangement links TRBV12-3 or TRBV12-4 to TRBJ1-5; the match to TRBD1 covers 7 bases. The CDR3 has 13 residues. V lost 6 bases and J lost 4; bases outside the gene matches: 3. For the CDR3, the DNA is TGTGCCAGCAGGTCACAGGGGAATCAGCCCCAGCATTTT. Translated, it gives CASRSQGNQPQHF.

This clonotype was observed a few times. The chain joins TRBV5-1 to TRBJ2-7; D gene ambiguous. The V end was cut by 2 bases, the J end by 6 bases, with 6 bases between. CDR3 length: 11 residues. The germline V gene has CDR1 SGHRS and CDR2 YFSETQ. DNA for the CDR3: TGCGCCAGCAGCTTATTGGGCGAGCAGTACTTC. It specifies CASSLLGEQYF. Full variable domain (remainder filled in from reference TRBV5-1 and TRBJ2-7): KAGVTQTPRYLIKTRGQQVTLSCSPISGHRSVSWYQQTPGQGLQFLFEYFSETQRNKGNFPGRFSGRQFSNSRSEMNVSTLELGDSALYLCASSLLGEQYFGPGTRLTVT.

This clonotype was seen more than once but under ten times. CDR3 in amino acids: CASARDGGHYNEQFF. The CDR3 DNA sequence: TGTGCCAGCGCCCGAGATGGGGGTCATTACAATGAGCAGTTCTTC. The V and J genes are TRBV6-4 and TRBJ2-1; the D call may be TRBD1 or TRBD2 (5 bases each). The CDR3 consists of 15 residues. From germline, CDR1 is MRHNA and CDR2 SNTAGT. Trimming pared 8 bases from V and 4 bases from J, leaving 18 bases between.

This chain joins TRBV10-3 and TRBJ2-3, with D perhaps matching TRBD1 or TRBD2 (5 bases each). This CDR3 contains 14 residues. Germline V CDR1 and CDR2: ENHRY, SYGVKD. The V end lost 1 base, the J end lost 3 bases, and 8 bases lay between the germline ends. The CDR3 protein is CAISEWGTTDTQYF. CDR3 sequence (DNA): TGTGCCATCAGTGAGTGGGGGACGACAGATACGCAGTATTTT.

The chain uses TRBV5-6 and TRBJ2-5; a possible D gene is TRBD1 (5 bases). The CDR3 runs to 16 residues. V lost 4 bases and J lost 7, with 23 bases in between. CDR1 and CDR2 from the germline V gene are SGHDT and YYEEEE. Here the CDR3 reads CASSPRRQLLIWTQYF. DNA of the CDR3: TGTGCCAGCAGCCCACGTCGACAGCTTTTAATTTGGACCCAGTACTTC.

This clonotype was counted a few times. The chain joins TRBV12-3 or TRBV12-4 to TRBJ2-1; a weak D match, TRBD2 (6 bases). The CDR3 length is 15 residues. Between the trimmed V and J ends, which lost 3 bases and 3 bases, there was a span of 12 bases. The CDR3 nucleotides are TGTGCCAGCAGTTTCGGCGGGGCCTACTACAATGAGCAGTTCTTC. This encodes CASSFGGAYYNEQFF.

This clonotype was recorded a few times. V gene TRBV3-1 combines with J gene TRBJ1-2; the match to TRBD1 covers 10 bases. Germline V gene lookup returns CDR1 LGHDT and CDR2 YNNKEL (reference sequence). The CDR3 loop spans 15 amino acids. J lost 4 bases, V lost 7 bases, and 9 bases had no gene match. The CDR3 bases are TGTGCCAGCACTTCTCTGGACAGGGGGGGCTATGGCTACACCTTC. Translation gives CASTSLDRGGYGYTF.

This clonotype was observed many times. The chain combines TRBV5-1 with TRBJ2-3; D gene uncertain. CDR1 SGHRS and CDR2 YFSETQ come from the germline V gene. The V end lost 1 base, the J end lost 1 base, and 4 bases lay between the germline ends. The CDR3 covers 13 residues. The chain's CDR3 is CASSLTGTDTQYF. The CDR3 nucleotides read TGCGCCAGCAGCTTGACAGGCACAGATACGCAGTATTTT.

This clonotype occurred many times. The rearrangement links TRBV3-1 to TRBJ1-1; TRBD1 matches 10 bases. The CDR3 length is 16 residues. V lost 4 bases and J lost 1; bases outside the gene matches: 6. Looked up from germline, CDR1 is LGHDT and CDR2 is YNNKEL (reference sequence). The CDR3 coding sequence is TGTGCCAGCAGCCGGACAGGGGGGGTTCAGAACACTGAAGCTTTCTTT. This encodes CASSRTGGVQNTEAFF.

The V call is TRBV2, the J call TRBJ2-7; D is unclear. This CDR3 spans 13 amino acids. Germline loops: CDR1 SNHLY, CDR2 FYNNEI. Trimming removed 3 bases from V and 6 bases from J, with 12 bases in between. This CDR3 reads CASSDVGALEQYV. In DNA, the CDR3 is TGTGCCAGCAGTGACGTCGGAGCTCTCGAGCAGTACGTC.

At least ten counts were recorded for this clonotype. V gene TRBV20-1 combines with J gene TRBJ2-2, with unresolved D. Germline loops: CDR1 DFQATT, CDR2 SNEGSKA (reference sequence). V was cut by 0 bases and J by 7 bases, with 6 bases left in between. CDR3 length: 12 amino acids. DNA for the CDR3: TGCAGTGCTAGAGATCGTAACGGGGAGCTGTTTTTT. This translates into CSARDRNGELFF.

This clonotype was recorded a few times. The chain joins TRBV6-5 to TRBJ1-5, with D hard to call. Germline assignment: CDR1 MNHEY and CDR2 SVGAGI. Trimming left V 7 bases short and J 2 bases short, with 12 bases between. This CDR3 has 14 amino acids. The CDR3 DNA follows: TGTGCCAGCACTCCTCCCGGAGGCAATCAGCCCCAGCATTTT. It codes for CASTPPGGNQPQHF.

This clonotype was seen many times. The V call is TRBV12-3 or TRBV12-4, the J call TRBJ2-7; D ambiguous. With 5 bases removed from V and 7 bases from J, the gap between germline ends came to 18 bases. The CDR3 is 14 amino acids. The CDR3 coding sequence is TGTGCCAGCAGTAGCGCCTCAACTGCGCGGGAGCAGTACTTC. Protein sequence: CASSSASTAREQYF.

This clonotype was detected ten times or more. The chain carries TRBV20-1 and TRBJ2-1; TRBD2 agrees at 16 bases. V was pared by 5 bases and J by 6 bases, with 4 bases of the junction left unmatched. The CDR3 contains 15 residues. Germline CDR1 is DFQATT and CDR2 is SNEGSKA (reference sequence). CDR3 in DNA: TGCAGTGCTGGGACTAGCGGGGGGGCCGGCAATGAGCAGTTCTTC. Its translation: CSAGTSGGAGNEQFF.

The chain joins TRBV4-2 to TRBJ1-2, with 7 positions matching TRBD1. Germline loops: CDR1 LGHNA, CDR2 YNFKEQ. V dropped 3 bases and J dropped 4; count of bases not matched to a gene: 14. CDR3 size: 17 residues. The DNA for the CDR3 is TGTGCCAGCAGCCAGGGGGACAGCCCCGCCAATTTCTATGGCTACACCTTC. It yields the protein CASSQGDSPANFYGYTF.

This clonotype was counted ten times or more. The chain uses TRBV20-1 and TRBJ2-3; the match to TRBD2 covers 9 bases. CDR1 is DFQATT, CDR2 SNEGSKA, per germline (reference sequence). CDR3 length: 15 amino acids. J lost 4 bases, V lost 1 base, and 6 bases had no gene match. CDR3 nucleotides: TGCAGTGCTAGAGGGCTAGCGGGGCACCCAGATACGCAGTATTTT. Its translation: CSARGLAGHPDTQYF.

This clonotype was counted many times. The chain recombines TRBV5-1 with TRBJ2-1; the D gene is possibly TRBD2 (6 bases). CDR1 and CDR2 (germline): SGHRS, YFSETQ. This CDR3 comprises 14 residues. V was cut by 2 bases and J by 3 bases, with 9 bases left in between. CDR3 in DNA: TGCGCCAGCAGCTTATGGGGGGTCTACAATGAGCAGTTCTTC. Its translation is CASSLWGVYNEQFF.

The table lists this clonotype with many counts. V usage is TRBV6-5 and J usage is TRBJ2-2, with unresolved D. The ends were cut back, 8 bases at V and 0 bases at J, with 10 bases in the middle. Germline V gene lookup returns CDR1 MNHEY and CDR2 SVGAGI. The CDR3 is 14 residues long. The CDR3 is CASRVGPNTGELFF. The CDR3 nucleotides read TGTGCCAGCCGGGTCGGACCGAACACCGGGGAGCTGTTTTTT.

Comments on this clonotype: A much larger clone lies a single base off, so this may be a read error. The CDR3 sequence: CASSPGTGGSELFF. The CDR3 region has the DNA TGCGCCAGCAGCCCCGGGACAGGGGGCAGCGAGCTGTTCTTC. The V call is TRBV5-1, the J call TRBJ2-1; 12 positions agree with TRBD1. The CDR3 is 14 amino acids. Per the germline V gene, CDR1 is SGHRS and CDR2 is YFSETQ.